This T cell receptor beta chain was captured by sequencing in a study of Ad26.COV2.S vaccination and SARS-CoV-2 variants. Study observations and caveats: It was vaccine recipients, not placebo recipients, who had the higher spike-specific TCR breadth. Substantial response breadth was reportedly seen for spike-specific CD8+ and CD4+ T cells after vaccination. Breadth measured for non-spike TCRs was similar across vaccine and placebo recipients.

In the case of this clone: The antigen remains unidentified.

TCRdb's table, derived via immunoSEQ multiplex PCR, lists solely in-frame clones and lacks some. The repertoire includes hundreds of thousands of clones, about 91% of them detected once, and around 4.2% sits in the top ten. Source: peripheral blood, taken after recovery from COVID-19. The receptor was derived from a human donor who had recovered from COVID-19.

For the CDR3, the DNA is TGTGCCAGCTCACCGGCGGCGTGGGGGGCGAATGGCTACACCTTC. Translation gives CASSPAAWGANGYTF. The chain links TRBV18 to TRBJ1-2; tentative D call: TRBD1 (6 bases). Germline CDR1 is KGHSH and CDR2 is LQKENI. This CDR3 region has 15 residues. The germline V and J ends were trimmed by 3 bases and 6 bases, with 17 bases remaining between them.